This T cell receptor (beta chain) stems from a study of T cells in Graves' hyperthyroidism and ophthalmopathy. Study-wide findings and caveats: The authors' 13 V-J model separated ophthalmopathy from stable hyperthyroidism.

Amplified TCR beta CDR3 regions derived from RNA transcripts. Researchers ran a first-round RT-PCR on the TCR CDR3 using the HTBI primer set. Each CDR3 protein gets one entry after TCRdb re-called the multiplex PCR reads with MiXCR. Of hundreds of thousands of distinct CDR3 sequences in the sample, 40% to 55% were seen once. The V gene's germline CDR1 is SGHDN and CDR2 FVKESK. The CDR3 contains 12 residues. The V and J ends lost 5 bases and 3 bases respectively, with 5 bases between them. Hyperthyroidism of Graves' type that showed no ophthalmopathy progression within 18 months was stable. Diagnosis relied on clinical symptoms, serum thyroxine and TRAb, thyroid ultrasound and orbital computed tomography. In the case of this clonotype: What it recognizes is unknown.

The V gene is TRBV14, the J gene TRBJ1-3; D not resolved. The sample taken for sequencing was peripheral blood or thyroid tissue (not recorded which). The TCR was taken from a woman younger than 35 with Graves' hyperthyroidism. DNA for the CDR3: TGTGCCAGCAGCGCAATTGGAAACACCATATATTTT. Protein product: CASSAIGNTIYF.